This T cell receptor beta chain appears in the sequencing data of a study of cytomegalovirus exposure and HLA in healthy donors. PCR amplification relied on 60 Vbeta primers (plus 13 Jbeta primers). Sequenced by immunoSEQ multiplex PCR; TCRdb stores in-frame clones only, minus some. The data contain under 200,000 clones, over 70% of them singletons. Study-wide points: Being productive about 87% or about 30% of the time was typical of most TCR beta V segments in an earlier analysis. In terms of immune exposure information, only CMV serostatus was available. Analysis was carried out at a later point, and it linked a missense DCLRE1C variant to TCR beta V- and J-gene trimming. A highly shared variant cluster was judged a likely technical artifact.

The CDR3 extends over 16 amino acids. Germline V gene data show CDR1 as SGHRS and CDR2 as YFSETQ. As to this clone: The antigen remains unidentified.

Specimen: PBMCs. The receptor's source is a woman in her forties or fifties in good health and CMV-seronegative. The rearrangement uses TRBV5-1 and TRBJ2-5, with 7 bases aligning to TRBD2. The end of the DNA fits TRBJ2-7 better, so the J call may be wrong. This CDR3 is CASSLVSAGSSYEQYF. The CDR3 DNA follows: TGCGCCAGCAGCTTGGTCTCAGCGGGGAGCTCCTACGAGCAGTACTTC.